This T cell receptor beta chain was recorded in a study of immune evolution from preneoplasia to lung adenocarcinoma. Study findings and constraints: Later-stage lesions seemingly showed higher T cell density and diversity than normal lung.

The CDR3 spans 14 residues. The germline V gene has CDR1 LNHDA and CDR2 SQIVND (reference sequence). V gave up 6 bases and J gave up 1 base, with 13 bases separating them. With respect to this clone: Its antigen remains unknown.

TCRdb's table, derived via immunoSEQ multiplex PCR, lists solely in-frame clones and lacks some. Here the sample spans about 41,000 clones, around 79% being singletons. The material sequenced was FFPE invasive lung adenocarcinoma tissue. This receptor was taken from a person between 55 and 69 years old with lung adenocarcinoma. The V and J genes are TRBV19 and TRBJ2-7; D is possibly TRBD1 or TRBD2 (5 bases each). CDR3 bases: TGTGCCAGTAGCGCCCGGGACGGTTCCTACGAGCAGTACTTC. This gives the protein CASSARDGSYEQYF.